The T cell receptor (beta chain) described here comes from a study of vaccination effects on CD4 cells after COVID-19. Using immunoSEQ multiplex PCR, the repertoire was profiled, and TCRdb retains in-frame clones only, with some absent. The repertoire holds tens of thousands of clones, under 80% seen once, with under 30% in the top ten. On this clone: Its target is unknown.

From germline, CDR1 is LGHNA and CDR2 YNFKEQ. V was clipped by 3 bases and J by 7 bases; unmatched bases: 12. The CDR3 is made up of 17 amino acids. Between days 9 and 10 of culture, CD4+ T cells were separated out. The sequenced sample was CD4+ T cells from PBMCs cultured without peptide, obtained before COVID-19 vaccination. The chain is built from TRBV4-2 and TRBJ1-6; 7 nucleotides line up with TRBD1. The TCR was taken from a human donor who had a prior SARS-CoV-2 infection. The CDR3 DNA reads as TGTGCCAGCAGCCACCCCCTGCGACAGGGCGAGAATTCACCCCTCCACTTT. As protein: CASSHPLRQGENSPLHF.